Sequencing of this T cell receptor (beta chain) was carried out in a study of T cells in Graves' hyperthyroidism and ophthalmopathy (dated by TCRdb to about 2019). In the study overall: Peripheral blood was collected at initial diagnosis, before any treatment. To identify distinguishing TCR V-J signatures, a discovery cohort of around 100 patients was used, comprising 40 to 45 with Graves' ophthalmopathy and around 60 with stable Graves' hyperthyroidism. Whether ophthalmopathy could be predicted prospectively was tested in an independent validation cohort made up of approximately 19 hyperthyroidism patients plus 17 patients who later progressed to ophthalmopathy. The approximately 90 discovery patients were divided at random into training and test sets in a 7:3 ratio. In addition, the study compared T-cell repertoires in thyroid tissue and in blood from roughly 6 Graves' hyperthyroidism patients. After sampling, hyperthyroidism patients received methimazole starting at 30 mg daily, and ophthalmopathy patients received high-dose intravenous methylprednisolone. TCR Vbeta CDR3 sequencing of roughly 140 peripheral blood samples (roughly 41 ophthalmopathy, about 75 hyperthyroidism and approximately 17 progressor patients) is reported in the paper. Points the paper makes about the study in general: A model built on a 13 V-J signature distinguished ophthalmopathy from stable hyperthyroidism, reaching around 88% sensitivity and about 81% specificity in cross-validation and 80%/75% in testing. No statistical method was used to fix the sample size in advance, and group allocation was not hidden from the investigators. In validation, the model predicted progression to ophthalmopathy with 55% to 71% sensitivity and roughly 72% specificity, a median of about six months before onset. Blood samples also contained most of the expanded thyroid clonotypes (frequency above 0.001), which suggests that blood repertoires may reflect thyroid immune responses.

About this clonotype itself: The antigen this receptor binds is unknown. Base-call qualities are not available, and no considerably larger clone is one nucleotide away.

TCR beta CDR3 regions were amplified from RNA transcripts. The TCR CDR3 was subjected to a first round of RT-PCR using the HTBI primer set and the Qiagen OneStep RT-PCR kit. Libraries were constructed in a second round of multiplex PCR, after which size selection and purification were carried out. Sequencing of the libraries was done on an Illumina HiSeq2000 using paired-end 100 bp reads. Concerning the study's data processing: SOAPnuke was used to process the raw data, with reads discarded if the reads contained adapters or uncalled bases, had a mean Phred below 15, or lacked an exact constant-primer or identifier match. COPE v1.2.5 was used to merge high-quality paired reads, and clonotypes were defined as unique nucleotide sequences. MiTCR v1.1 was used to align clonotypes to the IMGT TRBV, TRBD and TRBJ reference segments. Analysis was restricted to V-J combinations with a frequency above 0.0001, which covered roughly 99% of repertoires. A TCS score was defined as the ratio of F50 (clonal expansion) to E x V (chaos), with BLOSUM62-based TCRdist applied between CDR3 peptides within each V-J. Welch's t-statistics and random forest reduced approximately 520 V-J features to under 15, which were used in a naive Bayes classifier (R e1071). The public reads were reprocessed in TCRdb via fastp at Q25 and MiXCR, keeping in-frame beta chains. Every distinct CDR3 protein forms one entry, paired with its most common genes and DNA. The V and J calls here are based on TCRdb, not the publication. Within this sample are a few hundred thousand distinct CDR3 sequences, with approximately 14% of them counted one time only. Of the sample, 5% to 6% falls within the top ten clones.

Stable Graves' hyperthyroidism was defined as the absence of progression to ophthalmopathy over 18 months of follow-up. Hyperthyroidism patients were newly diagnosed, with disease duration under 2 months, and aged 18 to 65 years. The study excluded patients with uncontrolled infections, other autoimmune diseases, pregnancy or lactation. Diagnoses were based on clinical symptoms, serum thyroxine and TRAb, thyroid ultrasound and orbital computed tomography. Ficoll-Paque density gradient centrifugation was used to isolate PBMCs from 8 to 10 ml of fresh peripheral blood. Total RNA was extracted using Trizol reagent, and RNA quality was assessed on an Agilent 2100 Bioanalyzer. V drops 2 bases and J drops 0 bases, leaving 5 bases in between. From the cysteine up to the phenylalanine, the CDR3 has a length of 15 residues. CDR3 DNA is the only sequence kept; it has 45 bases, read in frame from the first base. As encoded in the germline V gene, CDR1 is MDHEN while CDR2 is SYDVKM.

The specimen sequenced was blood. Recombination connected TRBV28 to TRBJ1-6, with the D gene too uncertain to name. The source is a woman in her late teens or twenties with Graves' hyperthyroidism. The CDR3 corresponds to CASSLPTSYNSPLHF. The DNA reads TGTGCCAGCAGTTTACCAACCTCCTATAATTCACCCCTCCACTTT.